One sample yielded the 29 T cell receptor beta chains listed below, sequenced in a study of human T cells and chemical hapten exposure. TCRdb recomputed calls from the RACE reads with MiXCR, one row per CDR3 protein. This sample carries about 350,000 distinct CDR3 sequences, roughly 6% of them seen once, and the ten largest clones take around 6.1%. Specified time point: patch test 2, 6 weeks after DPC sensitization. Treatment reported: therapeutic diphenylcyclopropenone sensitization with weekly scalp DPC. Material: whole blood, obtained in connection with sensitization to the hapten diphenylcyclopropenone (DPC). The origin of the receptors is a woman aged 18-29 years with alopecia areata. Some clones in this sample may be carry-over from other donors' samples.

This rearrangement joins TRBV5-1 to TRBJ1-4; a weak D match, TRBD1 (6 bases). The CDR3 spans 15 residues. Germline lookup yields CDR1 SGHRS and CDR2 YFSETQ. Trimming left V 5 bases short and J 3 bases short, with 14 bases between. Here the CDR3 DNA reads TGCGCCAGCAGACGGGGGGCGACGGCTAATGAAAAACTGTTTTTT. Its translation: CASRRGATANEKLFF.

This sequence joins TRBV28 and TRBJ1-1; D is uncertain. The ends were cut back, 10 bases at V and 10 bases at J, with 16 bases in the middle. The CDR3 totals 11 residues. Germline CDR1 is MDHEN and CDR2 is SYDVKM. The CDR3 coding sequence is TGTGCCACCTCCATCCCTCGCGCAGCTTTCTTT. As protein: CATSIPRAAFF. The full variable domain, completed using reference TRBV28 and TRBJ1-1, is DVKVTQSSRYLVKRTGEKVFLECVQDMDHENMFWYRQDPGLGLRLIYFSYDVKMKEKGDIPEGYSVSREKKERFSLILESASTNQTSMYLCATSIPRAAFFGQGTRLTVV.

The chain has TRBV28 and TRBJ2-5; 10 bases align to TRBD2. Germline V CDR1 and CDR2: MDHEN, SYDVKM. CDR3 length equals 14 residues. The J segment lost 3 bases and the V segment lost 6 bases, leaving 4 bases of the junction unmatched. The CDR3 here is CASRAGTSEETQYF. Written as DNA, the CDR3 is TGTGCCAGCAGAGCCGGGACTAGCGAAGAGACCCAGTACTTC.

This clonotype occurred many times. This chain links TRBV12-3 or TRBV12-4 with TRBJ1-1; no firm D call. Trimming removed 3 bases at V and 6 bases at J, with 8 bases between. CDR3 size: 12 residues. The CDR3 loop reads CASSFLKAEAFF. DNA of the CDR3: TGTGCCAGCAGTTTTCTGAAGGCTGAAGCTTTCTTT.

This clonotype was found a few times. This chain uses TRBV12-3 or TRBV12-4 with TRBJ1-1; no clear D gene. This CDR3 region has 15 residues. Trimming removed 3 bases at V and 0 bases at J, with 11 bases between. CDR3 coding DNA: TGTGCCAGCAGTTTGGGCCGATCTCTGAACACTGAAGCTTTCTTT. Translating gives CASSLGRSLNTEAFF.

This clonotype has ten or more counts. V usage is TRBV7-3 and J usage is TRBJ2-7, with D possibly matching TRBD1 (5 bases). The germline V gene has CDR1 SGHTA and CDR2 FQGTGA. The CDR3 consists of 15 residues. V was trimmed by 4 bases and J by 0 bases, leaving 13 bases between them. The CDR3 loop is CASSSTVESSYEQYF. The CDR3 nucleotides are TGTGCCAGCAGCTCGACAGTTGAGTCCTCCTACGAGCAGTACTTC.

This clonotype occurred many times. The chain is built from TRBV6-1 and TRBJ1-1, with D tentatively TRBD1 (5 bases). This CDR3 region has 14 residues. Germline V lookup: CDR1 MNHNS, CDR2 SASEGT. V dropped 6 bases and J dropped 4 bases, with 15 bases sitting between them. The CDR3 DNA is TGTGCCAGCAGAAATCCTGGGGGGTCCACTGAAGCTTTCTTT. Its protein product is CASRNPGGSTEAFF.

At least ten counts were recorded for this clonotype. The chain has TRBV20-1 and TRBJ1-1; no firm D call. The germline V gene encodes CDR1 DFQATT and CDR2 SNEGSKA (reference sequence). The CDR3 runs to 11 residues. In nucleotides, the CDR3 is TGCAGCGCCACAGAGAACACTGAAGCTTTCTTT. It encodes CSATENTEAFF.

There are a few counts of this clonotype. This chain joins TRBV4-1 and TRBJ2-3; weak D call: TRBD1 (6 bases). The germline V and J ends were trimmed by 0 bases and 6 bases, with 13 bases remaining between them. The CDR3 contains 15 residues. Germline V gene data show CDR1 as MGHRA and CDR2 as YSYEKL. The CDR3 DNA follows: TGCGCCAGCAGCCAAGAGCAGCCAGGGGTGGATACGCAGTATTTT. Its translation is CASSQEQPGVDTQYF.

The chain carries TRBV20-1 and TRBJ1-2; D not certain. This CDR3 has 15 amino acids. V was clipped by 0 bases and J by 3 bases, with 14 bases between them. CDR1 and CDR2 (germline): DFQATT, SNEGSKA (reference sequence). The chain's CDR3 is CSARDKTGRDYGYTF. CDR3 bases: TGCAGTGCTAGAGATAAAACGGGAAGGGACTATGGCTACACCTTC.

This clonotype has at least ten counts. The rearrangement joins TRBV12-3 or TRBV12-4 to TRBJ2-3; 7 bases align to TRBD2. Trimming removed 3 bases from V and 3 bases from J; junction bases left unmatched: 6. The CDR3 loop spans 15 amino acids. The CDR3 DNA follows: TGTGCCAGCAGTTTTACCGGGGGGAAGACAGATACGCAGTATTTT. Residues: CASSFTGGKTDTQYF.

This clonotype was seen at least ten times. The gene calls are TRBV7-2 and TRBJ1-1; D is unresolved. The CDR3 is 20 amino acids. Looked up from germline, CDR1 is SGHTA and CDR2 is FQGNSA. Between the trimmed V and J ends, which lost 5 bases and 4 bases, there was a span of 32 bases. The CDR3 bases are TGTGCCAGCAGCCATGGAACCGTGACAAAAAAATTAGAGCCGACCACTGAAGCTTTCTTT. This translates into CASSHGTVTKKLEPTTEAFF.

The chain uses TRBV9 and TRBJ2-3; 8 bases are a match to TRBD2. V shed 4 bases and J 2 bases; nucleotides not matched to a gene: 6. The CDR3 is made up of 15 amino acids. The germline gives CDR1 SGDLS, CDR2 YYNGEE. CDR3 sequence reads: CASSQAGAHTDTQYF. In DNA form, the CDR3 reads TGTGCCAGCAGCCAAGCGGGGGCCCACACAGATACGCAGTATTTT.

The V gene is TRBV7-9, the J gene TRBJ2-1; the D is unclear. V lost 4 bases to trimming and J lost 2 bases, with 15 bases between them. CDR1 is SEHNR and CDR2 is FQNEAQ in the germline V gene (reference sequence). CDR3 length: 16 residues. CDR3 DNA: TGTGCCAGCAGCTCACGGGTGGTCCCTCCCTACAATGAGCAGTTCTTC. Encoded protein: CASSSRVVPPYNEQFF. The full variable domain, rest sourced from reference TRBV7-9 and TRBJ2-1, is DTGVSQNPRHKITKRGQNVTFRCDPISEHNRLYWYRQTLGQGPEFLTYFQNEAQLEKSRLLSDRFSAERPKGSFSTLEIQRTEQGDSAMYLCASSSRVVPPYNEQFFGPGTRLTVL.

This clonotype was picked up many times. The J gene is TRBJ2-3, the V gene TRBV5-1; TRBD1 agrees at 9 bases. Germline-derived CDR1 and CDR2 are SGHRS and YFSETQ. This CDR3 is built from 13 residues. With 7 bases clipped from V and 2 bases from J, the junction kept 2 bases outside the gene matches. This chain's CDR3 is CASGQGHTDTQYF. The CDR3 DNA sequence: TGCGCCAGCGGACAGGGGCACACAGATACGCAGTATTTT.

This chain connects TRBV29-1 to TRBJ2-1; 16 nucleotides match TRBD2. Germline V gene lookup returns CDR1 SQVTM and CDR2 ANQGSEA. V was clipped by 8 bases and J by 4 bases; unmatched bases: 11. The CDR3 is 17 amino acids. The CDR3 DNA reads TGCAGCTCTGAGGGGACTAGCGGGGGGGCGCCATACAATGAGCAGTTCTTC. Translation gives CSSEGTSGGAPYNEQFF.

This rearrangement joins TRBV12-3 or TRBV12-4 to TRBJ2-3, with D perhaps TRBD1 or TRBD2 (7 bases each). This CDR3 has 23 amino acids. Between the trimmed V and J ends, which lost 3 bases and 1 base, there was a span of 35 bases. DNA of the CDR3: TGTGCCAGCAGTTTGTGGGCCAGGGGGGGGTTTTTCGCCCAGGAAGAACGCACAGATACGCAGTATTTT. Encoded protein: CASSLWARGGFFAQEERTDTQYF.

This clonotype occurred a few times. The gene calls are TRBV6-6 and TRBJ1-1, with a weak D call TRBD1 (5 bases). The CDR3 extends over 12 amino acids. CDR1 and CDR2 from the germline V gene are MNHNY and SVGAGI (reference sequence). Trimming took off 6 bases at V and 8 bases at J, with 13 bases between the two ends. The CDR3 protein is CASSSDSREAFF. CDR3 DNA sequence: TGTGCCAGCAGCTCCGACAGTCGCGAAGCTTTCTTT.

In this sample, this clonotype turned up a few times. V is TRBV5-1 and J is TRBJ2-3, with D possibly called TRBD1 or TRBD2 (6 bases each). Germline CDR1 reads SGHRS; CDR2 reads YFSETQ. CDR3 length equals 15 residues. The germline V and J ends were trimmed by 4 bases and 5 bases, with 17 bases remaining between them. The CDR3 bases are TGCGCCAGCAGCCTGGCTGGGGGGCGTGGAGATACGCAGTATTTT. This translates into CASSLAGGRGDTQYF.

This clonotype was seen ten or more times. The V call is TRBV5-1, the J call TRBJ2-5; possible D gene TRBD2, 6 bases. Germline lookup yields CDR1 SGHRS and CDR2 YFSETQ. V was clipped by 0 bases and J by 2 bases, with 11 bases between them. This CDR3 spans 15 amino acids. For the CDR3, the DNA is TGCGCCAGCAGCTTGGCCGGCGGGGTACAAGAGACCCAGTACTTC. Its translation: CASSLAGGVQETQYF.

The sample holds one count of this clonotype. Given a much more abundant clone one base away, this may be a read error. CDR3 protein: CASSQDSGDSTDMQYF. The CDR3 bases are TGCGCCAGCAGCCAAGATTCGGGCGACTCCACAGATATGCAGTATTTT. The rearrangement joins TRBV4-3 to TRBJ2-3, with D unresolved. The germline V gene encodes CDR1 LGHNA and CDR2 YSLEER. The CDR3 is 16 amino acids.

Comments on this clonotype: Relative to the germline gene, one junction end is altered; a read error may explain this. The genes are TRBV28 and TRBJ1-3, with D hard to call. This CDR3 spans 14 amino acids. Germline CDR1 MDHEN, CDR2 SYDVKM. CDR3 coding DNA: TGTGCCAGCAGTCCCCCTAACTCTGGAAACACCATATGTTTT. Translating it yields CASSPPNSGNTICF.

This clonotype was counted many times. The V and J genes are TRBV5-6 and TRBJ1-6, with 9 bases aligning to TRBD1. Germline assignment: CDR1 SGHDT and CDR2 YYEEEE. The CDR3 is 15 amino acids. The junction had 7 bases not matched to a gene; V was cut back by 4 bases and J by 8 bases. The CDR3 region has the DNA TGTGCCAGCAGCCGAGTAACAGGGGGCTATTCACCCCTCCACTTT. The encoded protein is CASSRVTGGYSPLHF.

The chain uses TRBV7-9 and TRBJ2-2; either TRBD1 or TRBD2 may fit D (6 bases each). Per germline, CDR1 SEHNR and CDR2 FQNEAQ (reference sequence). Between the trimmed V and J ends, which lost 8 bases and 2 bases, there was a span of 21 bases. The CDR3 covers 17 residues. The DNA of the CDR3 is TGTGCCAGCGACAAAAAGAGGGGGGCGATAAACACCGGGGAGCTGTTTTTT. This gives the protein CASDKKRGAINTGELFF.

This clonotype appeared many times. The genes are TRBV7-2 and TRBJ1-2; unclear D gene. The CDR3 covers 14 residues. The V gene lost 1 base and the J gene lost 11 bases, with 17 bases spanning the gap. Germline lookup yields CDR1 SGHTA and CDR2 FQGNSA. CDR3 residues: CASSLVHQGVGYTF. The CDR3 coding sequence is TGTGCCAGCAGCTTAGTACACCAAGGAGTCGGGTACACCTTC.

This clonotype was observed a handful of times. It may be a read error: a sequence one base away is much more abundant. This chain uses TRBV5-8 with TRBJ2-3; D ambiguous. The germline gives CDR1 SGHTS, CDR2 YDEGEE. V was shortened by 2 bases and J by 4 bases, with 5 bases between the two germline ends. This CDR3 spans 12 amino acids. CDR3 sequence (DNA): TGTGCCAGCAGCTTATTCTCAGATACGCAGTATTTT. Protein: CASSLFSDTQYF.

The chain uses TRBV12-3 or TRBV12-4 and TRBJ1-4, with D maybe TRBD1 (5 bases). Trimming shortened V by 2 bases and J by 9 bases, and 7 bases separated the two germline ends. The CDR3 covers 12 residues. The CDR3, as DNA: TGTGCCAGCAGTTTACAGGGACAAAAACTGTTTTTT. It is translated as CASSLQGQKLFF.

This clonotype has more than one count but fewer than ten. Written as DNA, the CDR3 is TGTGCCAGCAGCTTAGCGGGACAGAATTTCTACAATGAGCAGTTCTTC. Encoded protein: CASSLAGQNFYNEQFF. This chain links TRBV7-8 with TRBJ2-1; 7 bases fit TRBD1. The ends lost 0 bases at V and 3 bases at J; junction bases unmatched: 5. The CDR3 contains 16 residues. CDR1 is SGHVS and CDR2 is FQNEAQ in the germline V gene. The complete variable domain, with remaining parts taken from reference TRBV7-8 and TRBJ2-1, reads GAGVSQSPRYKVAKRGQDVALRCDPISGHVSLFWYQQALGQGPEFLTYFQNEAQLDKSGLPSDRFFAERPEGSVSTLKIQRTQQEDSAVYLCASSLAGQNFYNEQFFGPGTRLTVL.

The genes are TRBV12-3 or TRBV12-4 and TRBJ2-7; D might be TRBD1 (6 bases). The CDR3 extends over 15 amino acids. The ends were cut back, 6 bases at V and 3 bases at J, with 18 bases in the middle. CDR3 protein: CASRGDTNLFYEQYF. DNA of the CDR3: TGTGCCAGCAGAGGGGACACAAACCTTTTCTACGAGCAGTACTTC.